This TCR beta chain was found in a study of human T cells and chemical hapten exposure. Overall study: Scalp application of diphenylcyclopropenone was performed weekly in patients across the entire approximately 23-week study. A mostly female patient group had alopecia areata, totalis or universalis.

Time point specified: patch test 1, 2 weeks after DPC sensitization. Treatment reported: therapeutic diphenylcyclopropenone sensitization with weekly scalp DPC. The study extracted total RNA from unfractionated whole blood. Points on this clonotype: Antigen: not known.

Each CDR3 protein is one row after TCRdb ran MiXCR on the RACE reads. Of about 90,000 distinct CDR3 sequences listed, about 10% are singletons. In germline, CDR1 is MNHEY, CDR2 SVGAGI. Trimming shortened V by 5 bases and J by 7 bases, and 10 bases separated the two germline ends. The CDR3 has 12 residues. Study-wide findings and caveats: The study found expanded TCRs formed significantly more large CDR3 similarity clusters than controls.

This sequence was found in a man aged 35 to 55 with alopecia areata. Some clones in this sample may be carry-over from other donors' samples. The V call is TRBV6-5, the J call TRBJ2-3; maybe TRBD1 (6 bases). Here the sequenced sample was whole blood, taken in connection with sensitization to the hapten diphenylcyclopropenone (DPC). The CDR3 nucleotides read TGTGCCAGCAGTACACAGGGATATACGCAGTATTTT. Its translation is CASSTQGYTQYF.